Detailed here is one T cell receptor (beta chain). Its antigen remains unidentified. This sample is part of a study of cytomegalovirus exposure and HLA in healthy donors. Study overall: Earlier results showed approximately 110 million unique TCR beta sequences derived from about 179 million T cells.

Whole-study findings and limits: High sensitivity and specificity were reportedly achieved when the classifier diagnosed cytomegalovirus status. Productive rates of about 87% or about 30% were seen for most TCR beta V segments in an earlier analysis.

The PCR used 60 Vbeta and 13 Jbeta primers. TCRdb keeps only in-frame clones here, not all; method: immunoSEQ multiplex PCR. The table includes around 260,000 clones, roughly 80% detected once. This cohort consisted of healthy bone marrow donors. The clonotype originates from a girl aged 2-10 years in good health and CMV-seronegative. Specimen: PBMCs.

CDR3 in DNA: TGTGCCTGGAGTACCTGGACACGCCAAGGAACCCAGTACTTC. Translation gives CAWSTWTRQGTQYF. V usage is TRBV30 and J usage is TRBJ2-5; TRBD1 might be the D (5 bases). This CDR3 contains 14 residues. The V and J ends lost 2 bases and 8 bases respectively, with 18 bases between them. From germline, CDR1 is GTSNPN and CDR2 SVGIG (reference sequence).